A single sample is the source of the 31 T cell receptor beta chains below, sequenced in a study of T cell repertoires in cytomegalovirus infection. TCRdb fed the reads into MiXCR, producing one record per CDR3 protein. The sample gives around 230,000 distinct CDR3 sequences, 35% to 40% of which show up once; approximately 59% is in the top ten. Antigens of these TCRs are unknown. The source material was CD8+ T cells from cultured PBMCs, sampled from culture after CMV antigen stimulation. Source of these receptors: a human donor in good health (CMV status not recorded). Some clones in this sample may be carry-over from other donors' samples.

The chain employs TRBV12-5 and TRBJ1-5, with 7 bases that match TRBD1. After removal of 5 bases from V and 4 bases from J, the junction contained 5 bases not matched to a gene. Germline V gene lookup returns CDR1 LGHNT and CDR2 FRNRAP. CDR3 length equals 14 residues. Here the CDR3 reads CASGLGTVNQPQHF. As DNA, the CDR3 is TGTGCTAGTGGTCTCGGGACAGTTAATCAGCCCCAGCATTTT.

V is TRBV19 and J is TRBJ2-2, with 10 bases that match TRBD2. Looked up from germline, CDR1 is LNHDA and CDR2 is SQIVND (reference sequence). This CDR3 has 19 residues. Trimming removed 1 base from V and 2 bases from J; junction bases left unmatched: 10. The DNA for the CDR3 is TGTGCCAGTAGTATAGGGTGGCTAGCGGGAGAGGGTAACACCGGGGAGCTGTTTTTT. It is translated as CASSIGWLAGEGNTGELFF.

This clonotype has a handful of counts. This rearrangement joins TRBV27 to TRBJ1-1; 7 bases line up with TRBD1. Germline CDR1 reads MNHEY; CDR2 reads SMNVEV (reference sequence). The CDR3 sequence is 13 residues long. With 5 bases clipped from V and 0 bases from J, the junction kept 0 bases outside the gene matches. CDR3 residues: CASSTGVNTEAFF. The CDR3 DNA reads as TGTGCCAGCAGTACAGGGGTGAACACTGAAGCTTTCTTT.

J is TRBJ2-1 and V is TRBV18; 9 positions match TRBD2. The CDR3 has 13 amino acids. Germline V gene data show CDR1 as KGHSH and CDR2 as LQKENI. V shed 9 bases, J shed 7 bases, and the junction held 7 bases outside the gene matches. This CDR3 is CASLAGTVNEQFF. CDR3 DNA: TGTGCCAGTCTAGCGGGGACGGTGAATGAGCAGTTCTTC.

This clonotype was seen once. The J gene is TRBJ2-7, the V gene TRBV2, with a tentative D call TRBD1 (6 bases). This CDR3 is built from 13 residues. The germline V gene has CDR1 SNHLY and CDR2 FYNNEI. Trimming cost V 6 bases and J 0 bases, with 9 bases left between them. The CDR3 region is CASRGGSSYEQYF. CDR3 nucleotides: TGTGCCAGCAGAGGGGGTTCCTCCTACGAGCAGTACTTC.

This clonotype was counted at least ten times. The chain combines TRBV28 with TRBJ2-5, with D unresolved. Between the trimmed V and J ends, which lost 4 bases and 4 bases, there was a span of 19 bases. From germline, CDR1 is MDHEN and CDR2 SYDVKM. The CDR3 runs to 16 residues. In nucleotides, the CDR3 is TGTGCCAGCAGTTCCCATTTTGAAAATTTAGGAGAGACCCAGTACTTC. Encoded protein: CASSSHFENLGETQYF.

Remarks on this clonotype: A junction boundary mismatches the germline segment, possibly from a read error. J is TRBJ2-7 and V is TRBV4-1; TRBD1 agrees at 11 bases. This CDR3 has 17 residues. The germline V gene has CDR1 MGHRA and CDR2 YSYEKL. CDR3 bases: TGTGCCAGCAGCCAAACTGTGGGACAGGGGGAGATGAGTGAGCAGTACTTC. This translates into CASSQTVGQGEMSEQYF.

The V and J genes are TRBV9 and TRBJ1-1; 9 nucleotides agree with TRBD1. The germline V gene encodes CDR1 SGDLS and CDR2 YYNGEE. V shed 4 bases and J 4 bases; nucleotides not matched to a gene: 5. The CDR3 is 14 residues long. CDR3: CASSFEDRGTEAFF. CDR3 coding DNA: TGTGCCAGCAGCTTCGAGGACAGGGGCACTGAAGCTTTCTTT.

This clonotype was seen a handful of times. The V call is TRBV28, the J call TRBJ1-2; TRBD1 aligns across 11 bases. CDR1 and CDR2 (germline): MDHEN, SYDVKM. Unmatched junction bases numbered 9, after V lost 3 bases and J lost 3 bases. The length of the CDR3 is 17 residues. The DNA of the CDR3 is TGTGCCAGCAGTTTCAGGACAGGGGGCGAGTTTTACTATGGCTACACCTTC. Amino acid sequence: CASSFRTGGEFYYGYTF.

CDR3 DNA sequence: TGTGCCAGCAGCCGCGGACTAGCGGGCTCCTACGAGCAGTACTTC. This sequence encodes CASSRGLAGSYEQYF. The chain has TRBV5-4 and TRBJ2-7; 11 positions match TRBD2. This CDR3 comprises 15 residues. The germline V gene has CDR1 SGHNT and CDR2 YYREEE (reference sequence). V was clipped by 4 bases and J by 0 bases; unmatched bases: 3.

The V gene is TRBV27, the J gene TRBJ2-7, with D possibly being TRBD1 (5 bases). The CDR3 loop spans 15 amino acids. V was cut by 1 base and J by 3 bases, with 13 bases left in between. CDR1 is MNHEY, CDR2 SMNVEV, per germline (reference sequence). The CDR3 loop is CASSLFDRPDYEQYF. In DNA, the CDR3 is TGTGCCAGCAGTTTATTTGACAGACCAGACTACGAGCAGTACTTC.

This clonotype was counted a few times. The CDR3 DNA reads as TGTGCCAGCAGTTACCCGGACTACTATTCCGAGGGTTCCTACGAGCAGTACTTC. Translated, it gives CASSYPDYYSEGSYEQYF. J is TRBJ2-7 and V is TRBV6-6; perhaps TRBD2 as D (6 bases). Germline V gives CDR1 MNHNY, CDR2 SVGAGI (reference sequence). The length of the CDR3 is 18 residues. V was trimmed by 2 bases and J by 1 base, leaving 21 bases between them.

The sample holds a few counts of this clonotype. The V gene is TRBV12-3 or TRBV12-4, the J gene TRBJ1-1, with 7 positions matching TRBD1. V shed 5 bases and J 6 bases; nucleotides not matched to a gene: 12. This CDR3 is built from 15 residues. CDR3 nucleotides: TGTGCCAGCAGTCCCATCACAGGGGCTCGGGCTGAAGCTTTCTTT. Its translation: CASSPITGARAEAFF.

V usage is TRBV7-8 and J usage is TRBJ1-6; D perhaps matches TRBD1 (6 bases). Trimming removed 4 bases from V and 8 bases from J, with 15 bases in between. CDR3 length: 15 residues. Germline assignment: CDR1 SGHVS and CDR2 FQNEAQ. The CDR3 DNA follows: TGTGCCAGCAGCTACTATAGGGGGTTAGATTCACCCCTCCACTTT. It encodes CASSYYRGLDSPLHF.

The chain recombines TRBV11-1 with TRBJ2-1; D is undetermined. CDR1 SGHAT and CDR2 FQDESV come from the germline V gene (reference sequence). CDR3 length: 15 amino acids. Trimming stripped 2 bases from V and 8 bases from J, with 16 bases between. For the CDR3, the DNA is TGTGCCAGCAGCTTACCCCGGGTGGCTCTCGATGAGCAGTTCTTC. Residues: CASSLPRVALDEQFF.

The DNA for the CDR3 is TGTGCCAGTAGAACTAGCGGGGGACCCTACAATGAGCAGTTCTTC. It codes for CASRTSGGPYNEQFF. This sequence joins TRBV19 and TRBJ2-1; 11 bases line up with TRBD2. J gave up 2 bases and V 6 bases, and 3 bases lay outside the gene matches. The CDR3 totals 15 residues. Germline-derived CDR1 and CDR2 are LNHDA and SQIVND (reference sequence).

There are a few counts of this clonotype. The V and J genes are TRBV6-2 or TRBV6-3 and TRBJ2-1; TRBD2 matches at 8 bases. The CDR3 spans 15 residues. V lost 2 bases and J lost 6; bases outside the gene matches: 6. CDR1 is MNHEY and CDR2 is SVGEGT in the germline V gene. The CDR3 coding sequence is TGTGCCAGCAGTTACCCTCGGGGACTAGTCAATGAGCAGTTCTTC. As protein: CASSYPRGLVNEQFF.

V is TRBV10-3 and J is TRBJ1-3; the D gene is possibly TRBD1 (6 bases). Trimming stripped 11 bases from V and 0 bases from J, with 14 bases between. CDR3 length: 14 amino acids. Germline CDR1 is ENHRY and CDR2 is SYGVKD. CDR3 bases: TGTGCCTGCCAGGGGCCGGGCTCTGGAAACACCATATATTTT. Translating gives CACQGPGSGNTIYF.

This clonotype was observed a handful of times. The chain links TRBV4-2 to TRBJ1-2, with D uncertain. Looked up from germline, CDR1 is LGHNA and CDR2 is YNFKEQ. The CDR3 is 12 residues long. Between the trimmed V and J ends, which lost 6 bases and 4 bases, there was a span of 9 bases. This CDR3 is CASSTLGYGYTF. The CDR3 DNA is TGTGCCAGCAGTACTCTGGGCTATGGCTACACCTTC.

CDR3 in DNA: TGTGCCAGCAGCCAGAGACAGGGGGTCAGGGATACGCAGTATTTT. This gives the protein CASSQRQGVRDTQYF. The chain is built from TRBV14 and TRBJ2-3; TRBD1 matches 9 bases. Germline CDR1 SGHDN, CDR2 FVKESK. V lost 3 bases, J lost 6 bases, and 7 bases stayed unmatched. The CDR3 extends over 15 amino acids. Supplemented by reference TRBV14 and TRBJ2-3, the full variable domain reads EAGVTQFPSHSVIEKGQTVTLRCDPISGHDNLYWYRRVMGKEIKFLLHFVKESKQDESGMPNNRFLAERTGGTYSTLKVQPAELEDSGVYFCASSQRQGVRDTQYFGPGTRLTVL.

J is TRBJ2-7 and V is TRBV19; 11 bases are a match to TRBD2. The CDR3 runs 18 residues. The trim removed 3 bases at V and 6 bases at J, leaving 16 bases unmatched. CDR1 and CDR2 (germline): LNHDA, SQIVND (reference sequence). The CDR3 is CASSMDPPRLAGRLEQYF. DNA for the CDR3: TGTGCCAGTAGTATGGACCCACCTCGACTAGCGGGACGTCTCGAGCAGTACTTC. Full variable domain (remainder filled in from reference TRBV19 and TRBJ2-7): DGGITQSPKYLFRKEGQNVTLSCEQNLNHDAMYWYRQDPGQGLRLIYYSQIVNDFQKGDIAEGYSVSREKKESFPLTVTSAQKNPTAFYLCASSMDPPRLAGRLEQYFGPGTRLTVT.

This CDR3 is CASSPVTGVYEQYF. CDR3 bases: TGTGCCAGCAGCCCAGTGACAGGGGTCTACGAGCAGTACTTC. The chain links TRBV9 to TRBJ2-7; TRBD1 matches 8 bases. The CDR3 runs to 14 residues. The germline V gene encodes CDR1 SGDLS and CDR2 YYNGEE. The junction had 6 bases not matched to a gene; V was cut back by 4 bases and J by 3 bases.

V and J are TRBV6-8 and TRBJ1-2; the D gene is possibly TRBD1 (6 bases). Per the germline V gene, CDR1 is MNHGY and CDR2 is SAAAGT. CDR3 length: 13 residues. Trimming removed 5 bases at V and 5 bases at J, with 12 bases between. The CDR3 spells CASSGTPSYGYTF. The CDR3, as DNA: TGTGCCAGCAGTGGGACACCCTCTTATGGCTACACCTTC.

V is TRBV27 and J is TRBJ1-6; D unclear. Germline V gene data show CDR1 as MNHEY and CDR2 as SMNVEV (reference sequence). The V and J ends lost 5 bases and 7 bases respectively, with 24 bases between them. This CDR3 region has 18 residues. The CDR3 loop is CASSPGRGWEEKNSPLHF. CDR3 nucleotide sequence: TGTGCCAGCAGTCCCGGGAGAGGGTGGGAAGAGAAGAATTCACCCCTCCACTTT.

This clonotype showed up just a few times. The J gene is TRBJ2-1, the V gene TRBV5-1; possibly TRBD2 for D (5 bases). With 4 bases removed from V and 3 bases from J, the gap between germline ends came to 14 bases. Germline CDR1 and CDR2: SGHRS and YFSETQ. The CDR3 covers 15 residues. The CDR3 sequence is CASSTEGGLYNEQFF. The CDR3 region has the DNA TGCGCCAGCAGCACCGAGGGTGGGCTCTACAATGAGCAGTTCTTC. Full variable domain (missing parts from reference TRBV5-1 and TRBJ2-1): KAGVTQTPRYLIKTRGQQVTLSCSPISGHRSVSWYQQTPGQGLQFLFEYFSETQRNKGNFPGRFSGRQFSNSRSEMNVSTLELGDSALYLCASSTEGGLYNEQFFGPGTRLTVL.

The chain joins TRBV12-5 to TRBJ2-3; unclear D gene. The CDR3 extends over 13 amino acids. Germline V gene data show CDR1 as LGHNT and CDR2 as FRNRAP. Trimming stripped 5 bases from V and 6 bases from J, with 12 bases between. The CDR3 DNA reads as TGTGCTAGTGGTCCCCCCTCCAGGGATACGCAGTATTTT. Residues: CASGPPSRDTQYF.

The V gene is TRBV29-1, the J gene TRBJ1-5; D perhaps matches TRBD1 (5 bases). V was cut by 4 bases and J by 6 bases, with 10 bases left in between. This CDR3 region has 12 residues. Germline V gene lookup returns CDR1 SQVTM and CDR2 ANQGSEA. CDR3 protein: CSVGTGGQPQHF. The CDR3 nucleotides read TGCAGCGTTGGAACAGGAGGTCAGCCCCAGCATTTT.

On this clonotype itself: The germline gene is not matched at one end of the junction; a read error may be the cause. The rearrangement links TRBV27 to TRBJ2-1; 12 bases match TRBD2. CDR3 length equals 15 residues. Germline V gene lookup returns CDR1 MNHEY and CDR2 SMNVEV (reference sequence). CDR3 sequence: CACSSSGRAGNEQFF. The CDR3 bases are TGTGCCTGCAGTTCTAGCGGGAGGGCCGGGAATGAGCAGTTCTTC.

The chain carries TRBV27 and TRBJ1-2; possibly TRBD1 for D (6 bases). V was pared by 2 bases and J by 8 bases, with 18 bases between. The germline V gene has CDR1 MNHEY and CDR2 SMNVEV (reference sequence). The CDR3 spans 15 residues. The CDR3 here is CASSLGGRGGDGYTF. The DNA of the CDR3 is TGTGCCAGCAGTTTAGGGGGCCGGGGGGGCGACGGCTACACCTTC.

The chain links TRBV20-1 to TRBJ1-2; 7 positions match TRBD1. Trimming cost V 1 base and J 4 bases; bases outside gene matches: 6. This CDR3 contains 14 residues. Looked up from germline, CDR1 is DFQATT and CDR2 is SNEGSKA (reference sequence). CDR3 sequence: CSARAGQVGYGYTF. CDR3 sequence (DNA): TGCAGTGCTAGAGCTGGACAGGTTGGCTATGGCTACACCTTC.

Many counts were recorded for this clonotype. V gene TRBV7-9 combines with J gene TRBJ2-2, with no clear D. With 5 bases removed from V and 0 bases from J, the gap between germline ends came to 28 bases. Germline CDR1 SEHNR, CDR2 FQNEAQ (reference sequence). This CDR3 has 21 amino acids. Here the CDR3 reads CASSGLIGRSYGDTNTGELFF. Written as DNA, the CDR3 is TGTGCCAGCAGCGGTTTAATCGGTCGTAGTTACGGCGATACGAACACCGGGGAGCTGTTTTTT.